This TCR beta chain was recovered during a study of shared clonotypes between healthy human individuals. At the level of the study: Plates per donor: three CD4 naive, three CD4 memory, two CD8 naive, one CD8 memory.

Data came from immunoSEQ multiplex PCR; TCRdb stores just in-frame clones and leaves some out. Seen here are roughly 2.2 million clones, approximately 95% observed once, and the top ten hold 0.39%. Whole-study results and caveats: Estimated richness was generally greater in naive than memory subsets.

This clone was detected only once. Antigen unknown. This CDR3 is 16 amino acids long. The V gene's germline CDR1 is SEHNR and CDR2 FQNEAQ (reference sequence). Trimming at V came to 3 bases and at J to 3 bases, leaving 5 bases not matched to a gene. CD45RA-negative memory and CD45RA+ naive subsets were split from the CD4+ cells. The sequence was collected from a man younger than 35 in good health. Some clones in this sample may be carry-over from other donors' samples. Sequenced: naive CD4+ T cells from PBMCs. Stated subset: CD45RA+ positively selected. The chain is built from TRBV7-9 and TRBJ2-7; 13 bases are a match to TRBD2. The CDR3 region is CASSFGTSGTLYEQYF. CDR3 DNA: TGTGCCAGCAGCTTTGGGACTAGCGGGACCCTCTACGAGCAGTACTTC. Full variable domain (missing parts from reference TRBV7-9 and TRBJ2-7): DTGVSQNPRHKITKRGQNVTFRCDPISEHNRLYWYRQTLGQGPEFLTYFQNEAQLEKSRLLSDRFSAERPKGSFSTLEIQRTEQGDSAMYLCASSFGTSGTLYEQYFGPGTRLTVT.